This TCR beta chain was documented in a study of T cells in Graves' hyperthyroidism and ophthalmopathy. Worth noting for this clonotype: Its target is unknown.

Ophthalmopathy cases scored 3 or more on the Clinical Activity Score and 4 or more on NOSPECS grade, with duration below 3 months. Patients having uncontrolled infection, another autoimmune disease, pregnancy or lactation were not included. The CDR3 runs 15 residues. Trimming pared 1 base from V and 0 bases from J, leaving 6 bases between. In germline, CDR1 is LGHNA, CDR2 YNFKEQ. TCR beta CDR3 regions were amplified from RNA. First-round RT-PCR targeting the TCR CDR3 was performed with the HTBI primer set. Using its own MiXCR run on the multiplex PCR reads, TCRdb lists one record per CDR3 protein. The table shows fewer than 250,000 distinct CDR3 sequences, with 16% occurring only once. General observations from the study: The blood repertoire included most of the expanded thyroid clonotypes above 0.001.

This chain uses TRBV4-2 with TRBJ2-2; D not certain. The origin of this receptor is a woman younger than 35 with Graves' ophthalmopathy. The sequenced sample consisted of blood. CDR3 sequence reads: CASSQGQPNTGELFF. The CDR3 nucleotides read TGTGCCAGCAGCCAAGGTCAGCCGAACACCGGGGAGCTGTTTTTT.